This T cell receptor beta chain was found in a study of shared clonotypes between healthy human individuals. CDR1 SQVTM and CDR2 ANQGSEA come from the germline V gene. The CDR3 totals 12 residues. V was clipped by 4 bases and J by 5 bases, with 11 bases between them. Details on this clone: At the DNA level, this CDR3 is encoded by other sequences in the same sample as well.

TCRdb's table, derived via immunoSEQ multiplex PCR, lists solely in-frame clones and lacks some. The table includes some 1,600,000 clones, 98% detected once. This clonotype originated in a young man in good health. The chain uses TRBV29-1 and TRBJ2-5; no clear D gene. The source material was naive CD4+ T cells sorted from blood. Subset given: CD45RA+ positively selected. CDR3 in DNA: TGCAGCGTTGTTGCAGCGTCGGAGACCCAGTACTTC. This encodes CSVVAASETQYF.